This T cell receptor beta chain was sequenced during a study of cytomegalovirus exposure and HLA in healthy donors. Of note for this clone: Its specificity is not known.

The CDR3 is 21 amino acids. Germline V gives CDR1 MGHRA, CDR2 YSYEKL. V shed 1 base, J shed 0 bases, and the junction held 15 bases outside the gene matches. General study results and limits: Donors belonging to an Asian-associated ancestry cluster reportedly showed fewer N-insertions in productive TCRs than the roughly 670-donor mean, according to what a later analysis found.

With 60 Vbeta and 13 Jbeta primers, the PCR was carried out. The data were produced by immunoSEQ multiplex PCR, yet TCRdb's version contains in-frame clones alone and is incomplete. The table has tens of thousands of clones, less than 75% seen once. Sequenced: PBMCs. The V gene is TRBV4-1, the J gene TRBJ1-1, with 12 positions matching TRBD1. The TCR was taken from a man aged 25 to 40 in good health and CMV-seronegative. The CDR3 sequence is CASSQGFYGTGGLGMNTEAFF. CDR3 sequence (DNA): TGCGCCAGCAGCCAAGGGTTCTACGGGACAGGGGGCCTAGGAATGAACACTGAAGCTTTCTTT.